A single sample gave rise to the 27 T cell receptor beta chains below, sequenced in a study of control samples from healthy donors and cancer patients. Generated by immunoSEQ multiplex PCR, the TCRdb table keeps only in-frame clones and is missing some. This sample carries 99,000 or so clones, about 83% of them seen once, and the ten largest clones take about 12%. The sequenced sample was blood. These receptors all come from a woman between 45 and 65 years old in good health.

The V gene is TRBV10-3, the J gene TRBJ1-1, with D unclear. V shed 6 bases and J shed 3 bases, with 8 bases lying between them. From germline, CDR1 is ENHRY and CDR2 SYGVKD. The CDR3 extends over 12 amino acids. The CDR3 protein is CAIREPDTEAFF. In nucleotides, the CDR3 is TGTGCCATCAGGGAACCGGACACTGAAGCTTTCTTT.

The CDR3 region has the DNA TGTGCCAGCAGCGTTGGGACAATGAACACCGGGGAGCTGTTTTTT. Encoded protein: CASSVGTMNTGELFF. The chain uses TRBV5-5 and TRBJ2-2; TRBD1 is a possible D gene (6 bases). The V gene lost 4 bases and the J gene lost 1 base, with 11 bases spanning the gap. Germline assignment: CDR1 SGHKS and CDR2 YYEKEE (reference sequence). The length of the CDR3 is 15 residues.

This clone was detected a few times. The chain has TRBV7-3 and TRBJ2-1, with 10 positions matching TRBD2. The V segment lost 2 bases and the J segment 9 bases; nucleotides outside the gene matches: 13. CDR1 and CDR2 (germline): SGHTA, FQGTGA. The CDR3 spans 17 residues. CDR3 coding DNA: TGTGCCAGCAGCTTATTCACTCTAGCGGGAGAGATGCGTGAGCAGTTCTTC. Residues: CASSLFTLAGEMREQFF.

J is TRBJ1-5 and V is TRBV7-9, with D perhaps matching TRBD1 (5 bases). V lost 1 base and J 4 bases, leaving 8 bases between the germline ends. The germline V gene encodes CDR1 SEHNR and CDR2 FQNEAQ (reference sequence). This CDR3 has 14 residues. For the CDR3, the DNA is TGTGCCAGCAGCTTAGGACAGTTAAATCAGCCCCAGCATTTT. Its protein is CASSLGQLNQPQHF.

The chain is built from TRBV7-6 and TRBJ2-3, with D possibly matching TRBD2 (6 bases). Trimming took off 5 bases at V and 2 bases at J, with 11 bases between the two ends. This CDR3 has 14 residues. In germline, CDR1 is SGHVS, CDR2 FNYEAQ. CDR3 sequence reads: CASSPGTSTDTQYF. The CDR3 DNA follows: TGTGCCAGCAGCCCCGGGACTTCCACAGATACGCAGTATTTT.

The chain has TRBV5-4 and TRBJ2-5, with D perhaps assigned TRBD1 or TRBD2 (5 bases each). This CDR3 has 14 amino acids. Germline-derived CDR1 and CDR2 are SGHNT and YYREEE (reference sequence). Trimming took 1 base from V and 1 from J, leaving 8 bases between them. In DNA, the CDR3 is TGTGCCAGCAGCTTGACAGGACTCCAAGAGACCCAGTACTTC. It codes for CASSLTGLQETQYF.

V is TRBV7-2 and J is TRBJ2-3, with D unresolved. This CDR3 has 16 residues. From germline, CDR1 is SGHTA and CDR2 FQGNSA. V was pared by 0 bases and J by 4 bases, with 14 bases between. The CDR3 loop is CASSLAFAASPDTQYF. CDR3 in DNA: TGTGCCAGCAGCTTAGCGTTTGCCGCGAGCCCAGATACGCAGTATTTT.

This clone turned up a few times. This specimen includes other DNA sequences encoding the same CDR3. The chain recombines TRBV12-3 or TRBV12-4 with TRBJ2-7; D perhaps matches TRBD1 (6 bases). The CDR3 is made up of 12 amino acids. V lost 3 bases to trimming and J lost 4 bases, with 7 bases between them. CDR3: CASSFRGYEQYF. DNA of the CDR3: TGTGCCAGCAGTTTCAGGGGTTACGAGCAGTACTTC.

Note on this clone: A read error may account for a junction end that differs from germline. The V gene is TRBV7-2, the J gene TRBJ2-3; 11 bases match TRBD2. From germline, CDR1 is SGHTA and CDR2 FQGNSA. The CDR3 totals 16 residues. CDR3 residues: CASSLAETSGADTQYF. The CDR3 nucleotides are TGTGCCAGCAGTTTAGCGGAGACTAGCGGGGCAGATACGCAGTATTTT. Together with reference TRBV7-2 and TRBJ2-3, the CDR3 gives the full variable domain: GAGVSQSPSNKVTEKGKDVELRCDPISGHTALYWYRQSLGQGLEFLIYFQGNSAPDKSGLPSDRFSAERTGGSVSTLTIQRTQQEDSAVYLCASSLAETSGADTQYFGPGTRLTVL.

The J gene is TRBJ1-2, the V gene TRBV6-1; maybe TRBD1 (5 bases). Germline loops: CDR1 MNHNS, CDR2 SASEGT. The CDR3 is 14 amino acids. Trimming removed 3 bases at V and 8 bases at J, with 16 bases between. The CDR3 DNA is TGTGCCAGCAGTGAGTACAGGCTCGGTGAGGGCTACACCTTC. Residues: CASSEYRLGEGYTF.

The V and J genes are TRBV2 and TRBJ2-2; possibly TRBD2 for D (6 bases). Trimming took 7 bases from V and 2 from J, leaving 11 bases between them. The CDR3 has 14 amino acids. CDR1 is SNHLY, CDR2 FYNNEI, per germline. The CDR3 is CASKGGVNTGELFF. DNA of the CDR3: TGTGCCAGCAAAGGCGGGGTCAACACCGGGGAGCTGTTTTTT.

The rearrangement uses TRBV15 and TRBJ1-5; D gene uncertain. The CDR3 contains 14 residues. Trimming left V 5 bases short and J 7 bases short, with 15 bases between. The V gene's germline CDR1 is LNHNV and CDR2 YYDKDF (reference sequence). The CDR3 spells CATSDKDIGQPQHF. The CDR3 bases are TGTGCCACCAGCGACAAGGATATTGGGCAGCCCCAGCATTTT.

This clone has just one count. V usage is TRBV29-1 and J usage is TRBJ2-2, with 8 nucleotides matching TRBD1. The CDR3 has 15 residues. Germline values: CDR1 SQVTM, CDR2 ANQGSEA. The V and J ends lost 4 bases and 6 bases, in that order; junction bases with no gene match: 10. The CDR3 nucleotides are TGCAGCGTTGCTAAGGGCAGGGGGCACTCCGGGGAGCTGTTTTTT. Its translation is CSVAKGRGHSGELFF.

Concerning this clone: The same CDR3 arises from other DNA sequences in this sample as well. The rearrangement joins TRBV5-6 to TRBJ1-4, with 8 positions matching TRBD1. The CDR3 has 14 amino acids. Trimming removed 3 bases from V and 8 bases from J; junction bases left unmatched: 6. Germline V gene sequence: CDR1 SGHDT, CDR2 YYEEEE. The CDR3 sequence: CASSSTGGREKLFF. CDR3 coding DNA: TGTGCCAGCAGCTCCACAGGGGGGCGGGAAAAACTGTTTTTT.

As to this clone: At the DNA level, this CDR3 is encoded by other sequences in the same sample as well. This chain joins TRBV7-2 and TRBJ1-3, with D unresolved. The V gene's germline CDR1 is SGHTA and CDR2 FQGNSA. Trimming took off 1 base at V and 4 bases at J, with 2 bases between the two ends. CDR3 length: 12 amino acids. CDR3 loop: CASSLGGNTIYF. For the CDR3, the DNA is TGTGCCAGCAGCTTAGGGGGAAACACCATATATTTT.

The table lists this clone with a few counts. V and J are TRBV20-1 and TRBJ2-3, with D unresolved. The CDR3 length is 10 residues. Trimming stripped 6 bases from V and 6 bases from J, with 7 bases between. The germline V gene has CDR1 DFQATT and CDR2 SNEGSKA (reference sequence). The CDR3 DNA reads as TGCAGTGCAGGGTGGGATACGCAGTATTTT. This sequence encodes CSAGWDTQYF.

The chain uses TRBV12-3 or TRBV12-4 and TRBJ1-1; the D is unclear. This CDR3 is 13 amino acids long. V lost 5 bases, J lost 10 bases, and 17 bases lay in between. The CDR3 spells CASSLGPLDVAFF. The CDR3 region has the DNA TGTGCCAGCAGTCTTGGGCCGTTGGATGTAGCTTTCTTT.

This chain uses TRBV7-2 with TRBJ2-2; no reliable D call. The V gene's germline CDR1 is SGHTA and CDR2 FQGNSA. This CDR3 comprises 14 residues. Trimming shortened V by 3 bases and J by 1 base, and 6 bases separated the two germline ends. The CDR3 loop is CASSLAMNTGELFF. As DNA, the CDR3 is TGTGCCAGCAGCTTGGCGATGAACACCGGGGAGCTGTTTTTT.

The J gene is TRBJ1-6, the V gene TRBV4-1; D might be TRBD1 (5 bases). CDR3 length: 16 amino acids. The V gene's germline CDR1 is MGHRA and CDR2 YSYEKL. V lost 4 bases and J lost 10, with 20 bases in between. The CDR3 DNA is TGCGCCAGCAGCCCTCTAACCTCGGACACATTCTCACCCCTCCACTTT. The encoded protein is CASSPLTSDTFSPLHF.

V is TRBV4-3 and J is TRBJ1-1, with TRBD1 as a possible D gene (6 bases). This CDR3 comprises 14 residues. Germline CDR1 LGHNA, CDR2 YSLEER. V was clipped by 4 bases and J by 8 bases, with 17 bases between them. The CDR3 nucleotides are TGCGCCAGCAGCCCCGCCGTTACAGGGAGAGAAGCTTTCTTT. This gives the protein CASSPAVTGREAFF.

The chain employs TRBV5-6 and TRBJ1-2, with D possibly matching TRBD1 (6 bases). CDR3 length: 14 amino acids. The germline CDR1 and CDR2 sequences are SGHDT and YYEEEE. The V end was cut by 1 base, the J end by 2 bases, with 9 bases between. The DNA for the CDR3 is TGTGCCAGCAGCTTGAGGGACACGAACTATGGCTACACCTTC. It specifies CASSLRDTNYGYTF. The full variable domain, its missing parts supplied by reference TRBV5-6 and TRBJ1-2, is DAGVTQSPTHLIKTRGQQVTLRCSPKSGHDTVSWYQQALGQGPQFIFQYYEEEERQRGNFPDRFSGHQFPNYSSELNVNALLLGDSALYLCASSLRDTNYGYTFGSGTRLTVV.

V is TRBV7-2 and J is TRBJ1-6, with D unclear. Trimming took off 7 bases at V and 10 bases at J, with 11 bases between the two ends. The CDR3 covers 12 residues. From germline, CDR1 is SGHTA and CDR2 FQGNSA. The DNA of the CDR3 is TGTGCCAGCAAATTTTTCGGGTCACCCCTCCACTTT. It yields the protein CASKFFGSPLHF.

V usage is TRBV27 and J usage is TRBJ1-5; D is ambiguous. The V gene lost 3 bases and the J gene lost 9 bases, with 12 bases spanning the gap. Germline CDR1 is MNHEY and CDR2 is SMNVEV (reference sequence). The CDR3 extends over 13 amino acids. Written as DNA, the CDR3 is TGTGCCAGCAGTTTGGACCCCGGGCGGCCCCAGCATTTT. The encoded protein is CASSLDPGRPQHF.

The rearrangement uses TRBV29-1 and TRBJ2-1; 7 bases are shared with TRBD1. Germline V gene lookup returns CDR1 SQVTM and CDR2 ANQGSEA. Trimming at V came to 7 bases and at J to 7 bases, leaving 13 bases not matched to a gene. This CDR3 has 14 amino acids. CDR3 sequence (DNA): TGCAGCGGACTTGGCCAGGGGGTATTAAATGAGCAGTTCTTC. Residues: CSGLGQGVLNEQFF.

This chain connects TRBV6-6 to TRBJ1-1; D is possibly TRBD1 (6 bases). Per the germline V gene, CDR1 is MNHNY and CDR2 is SVGAGI (reference sequence). V lost 7 bases, J lost 2 bases, and 14 bases lay in between. The CDR3 is made up of 14 amino acids. The CDR3 is CASTRGTPNTEAFF. The DNA for the CDR3 is TGTGCCAGCACAAGGGGGACACCAAACACTGAAGCTTTCTTT.

The chain has TRBV7-8 and TRBJ2-7; D unresolved. The germline V gene encodes CDR1 SGHVS and CDR2 FQNEAQ. CDR3 length: 11 amino acids. The V end was cut by 5 bases, the J end by 7 bases, with 9 bases between. CDR3 region: CASSPGWEQYF. The CDR3 DNA reads as TGTGCCAGCAGCCCCGGGTGGGAGCAGTACTTC.

This chain joins TRBV6-6 and TRBJ1-2; 7 nucleotides agree with TRBD1. Trimming at V came to 5 bases and at J to 1 base, leaving 13 bases not matched to a gene. The CDR3 spans 17 residues. Looked up from germline, CDR1 is MNHNY and CDR2 is SVGAGI (reference sequence). This CDR3 reads CASSPTILGQLNYGYTF. Here the CDR3 DNA reads TGTGCCAGCAGTCCTACAATACTGGGACAGCTTAACTATGGCTACACCTTC.